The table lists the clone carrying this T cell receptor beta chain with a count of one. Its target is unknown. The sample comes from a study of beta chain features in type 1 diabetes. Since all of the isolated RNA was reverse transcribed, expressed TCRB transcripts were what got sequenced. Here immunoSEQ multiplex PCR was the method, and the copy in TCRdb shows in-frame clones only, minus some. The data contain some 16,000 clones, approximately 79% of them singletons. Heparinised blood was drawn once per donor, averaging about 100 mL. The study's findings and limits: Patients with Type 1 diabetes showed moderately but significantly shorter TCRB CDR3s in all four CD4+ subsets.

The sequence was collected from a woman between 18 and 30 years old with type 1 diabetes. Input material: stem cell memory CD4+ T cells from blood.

The CDR3 spells CASSRLAGGNEQFF. CDR3 DNA sequence: TGCGCCAGCAGCCGACTAGCGGGAGGTAATGAGCAGTTCTTC. J is TRBJ2-1 and V is TRBV4-1; 13 positions match TRBD2. There are 14 residues in the CDR3. Per germline, CDR1 MGHRA and CDR2 YSYEKL. J was trimmed by 7 bases and V by 4 bases; bases with no gene match: 1.